These 2 T cell receptor beta chains came from one sample sequenced in a study of shared clonotypes between healthy human individuals. Repertoires were generated with immunoSEQ multiplex PCR, while TCRdb's copy carries only in-frame clones and drops some. The sample lists about 2.3 million clones; around 92% were seen once. The sample taken for sequencing was naive CD4+ T cells from PBMCs. The subset was: CD45RA+ positively selected. All receptors derive from a man between 18 and 35 years old in good health. Some clones in this sample may be carry-over from other donors' samples.

The gene calls are TRBV18 and TRBJ2-1; D is uncertain. Trimming stripped 3 bases from V and 0 bases from J, with 12 bases between. Germline CDR1 is KGHSH and CDR2 is LQKENI. This CDR3 has 16 residues. The CDR3 is CASSPRQASSYNEQFF. DNA of the CDR3: TGTGCCAGCTCACCGAGGCAGGCGAGCTCCTACAATGAGCAGTTCTTC.

The CDR3 sequence: CASSLGLAGAPQETQYF. The CDR3 DNA reads TGCGCCAGCAGCTTGGGACTAGCGGGAGCCCCCCAAGAGACCCAGTACTTC. This sequence joins TRBV5-1 and TRBJ2-5; TRBD2 matches 12 bases. CDR1 and CDR2 from the germline V gene are SGHRS and YFSETQ. This CDR3 comprises 17 residues. Germline trimming cut 0 bases from V and 1 base from J; bases unmatched to any gene: 4.